One and the same sample provided the 6 T cell receptor beta chains below, sequenced in a study of CD8 T cell repertoires and HIV-1 epitope variants. Measured with immunoSEQ multiplex PCR; TCRdb has only the in-frame clones, and not every one. The repertoire holds almost 4,500 clones, with 68% as singletons. These receptors lack a known antigen. Sequencing was performed on cultured CD8+ T cells derived from PBMCs. The receptor source for this set is a male donor with HIV.

CDR3 residues: CASSCVWALYNEQFF. The DNA for the CDR3 is TGTGCCAGCAGCTGCGTTTGGGCCCTATACAATGAGCAGTTCTTC. The chain links TRBV27 to TRBJ2-1; D not certain. CDR1 and CDR2 from the germline V gene are MNHEY and SMNVEV (reference sequence). Trimming shortened V by 6 bases and J by 4 bases, and 16 bases separated the two germline ends. The CDR3 is made up of 15 amino acids.

This clone was detected only a few times. The chain carries TRBV7-2 and TRBJ2-7; 11 nucleotides line up with TRBD2. The length of the CDR3 is 14 residues. Per germline, CDR1 SGHTA and CDR2 FQGNSA. J gave up 6 bases and V 5 bases, and 6 bases lay outside the gene matches. Here the CDR3 DNA reads TGTGCCAGCAGCCCTCGACTAGCGGGAAGCGAGCAGTACTTC. Translated, it gives CASSPRLAGSEQYF.

The CDR3 sequence is CASSQDRRDRDYEQYF. The CDR3, as DNA: TGTGCCAGCAGCCAAGATCGGCGGGACAGGGACTACGAGCAGTACTTC. V gene TRBV14 combines with J gene TRBJ2-7; TRBD1 matches at 9 bases. Trimming at V came to 0 bases and at J to 3 bases, leaving 6 bases not matched to a gene. CDR3 size: 16 residues. Germline CDR1 SGHDN, CDR2 FVKESK. The whole variable domain, remainder taken from reference TRBV14 and TRBJ2-7, is EAGVTQFPSHSVIEKGQTVTLRCDPISGHDNLYWYRRVMGKEIKFLLHFVKESKQDESGMPNNRFLAERTGGTYSTLKVQPAELEDSGVYFCASSQDRRDRDYEQYFGPGTRLTVT.

The gene calls are TRBV27 and TRBJ2-2; 11 nucleotides agree with TRBD2. This CDR3 is built from 19 residues. J gave up 7 bases and V 3 bases, and 16 bases lay outside the gene matches. Germline V gene data show CDR1 as MNHEY and CDR2 as SMNVEV (reference sequence). The CDR3 coding sequence is TGTGCCAGCAGTTTGTTTTTAGGGCTAGCGGGAGGTTCTGACGGGGAGCTGTTTTTT. Its translation: CASSLFLGLAGGSDGELFF.

This rearrangement joins TRBV6-5 to TRBJ2-7; D tentatively fits TRBD1 or TRBD2 (5 bases each). The V gene's germline CDR1 is MNHEY and CDR2 SVGAGI. CDR3 size: 13 residues. The V gene lost 6 bases and the J gene lost 3 bases, with 12 bases spanning the gap. The CDR3 is CASRPIGGYEQYF. The CDR3 DNA sequence: TGTGCCAGCAGACCTATTGGGGGCTACGAGCAGTACTTC.

The chain employs TRBV6-4 and TRBJ2-3; the D gene is possibly TRBD2 (5 bases). The CDR3 is 15 residues long. Looked up from germline, CDR1 is MRHNA and CDR2 is SNTAGT. V was shortened by 4 bases and J by 3 bases, with 14 bases between the two germline ends. The CDR3 spells CASSGERAGTDTQYF. CDR3 DNA sequence: TGTGCCAGCAGTGGGGAGAGGGCCGGGACAGATACGCAGTATTTT.